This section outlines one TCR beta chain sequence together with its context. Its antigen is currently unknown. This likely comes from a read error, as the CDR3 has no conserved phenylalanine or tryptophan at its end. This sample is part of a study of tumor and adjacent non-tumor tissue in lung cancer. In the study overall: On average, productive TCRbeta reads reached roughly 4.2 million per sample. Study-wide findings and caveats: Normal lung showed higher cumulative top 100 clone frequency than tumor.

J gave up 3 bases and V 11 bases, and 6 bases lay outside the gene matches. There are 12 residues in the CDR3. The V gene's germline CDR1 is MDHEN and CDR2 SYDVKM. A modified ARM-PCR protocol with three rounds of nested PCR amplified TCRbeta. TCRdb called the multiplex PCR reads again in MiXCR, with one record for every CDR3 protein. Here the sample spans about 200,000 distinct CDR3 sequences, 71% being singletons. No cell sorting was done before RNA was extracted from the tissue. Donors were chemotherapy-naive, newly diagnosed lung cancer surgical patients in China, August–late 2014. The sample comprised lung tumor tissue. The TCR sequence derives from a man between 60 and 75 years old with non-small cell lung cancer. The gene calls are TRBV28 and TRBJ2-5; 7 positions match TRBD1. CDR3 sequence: CAGSTGEETQYY. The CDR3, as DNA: TGTGCCGGTTCTACAGGGGAAGAGACCCAGTACTAC.